In its sample, the clone carrying this TCR beta chain was seen a few times. This record comes from a study of blood T cells in healthy people across ages. Primed by a sample-barcoded 5' primer and a J-beta primer mix, a second PCR proceeded for about 7 to 11 cycles. TCRdb independently ran MiXCR on the 5' RACE reads; one entry per CDR3 protein. The sample carries 730,000 or so distinct CDR3 sequences, about 43% recorded once. The V segment lost 3 bases and the J segment 2 bases; nucleotides outside the gene matches: 7. The CDR3 sequence is 16 residues long. CDR1 and CDR2 (germline): ENHRY, SYGVKD. Sequenced: blood. This sequence originates from a man older than 75 in good health. The chain is built from TRBV10-3 and TRBJ2-5, with 9 bases lining up with TRBD1. CDR3 amino acids: CAISDPDRGRQETQYF. CDR3 DNA sequence: TGTGCCATCAGTGACCCCGACAGGGGGAGACAAGAGACCCAGTACTTC.